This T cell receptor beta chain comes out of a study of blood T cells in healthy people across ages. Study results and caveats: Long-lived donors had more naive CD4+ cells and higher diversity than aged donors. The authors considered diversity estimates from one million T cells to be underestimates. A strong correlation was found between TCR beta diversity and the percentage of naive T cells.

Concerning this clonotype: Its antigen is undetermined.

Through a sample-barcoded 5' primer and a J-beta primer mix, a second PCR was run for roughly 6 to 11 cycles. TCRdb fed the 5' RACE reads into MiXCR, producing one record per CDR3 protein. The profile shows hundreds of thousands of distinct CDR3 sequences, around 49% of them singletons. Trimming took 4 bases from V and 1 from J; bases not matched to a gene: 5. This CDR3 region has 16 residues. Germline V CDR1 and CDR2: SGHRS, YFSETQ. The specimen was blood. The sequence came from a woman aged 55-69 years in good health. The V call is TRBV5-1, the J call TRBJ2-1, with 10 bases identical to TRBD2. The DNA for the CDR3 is TGCGCCAGCAGCGCCCCACTAGCGGGGTCCTACAATGAGCAGTTCTTC. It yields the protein CASSAPLAGSYNEQFF.